The rows below give T cell receptor beta chains drawn from one sample of a study of CD8 T cells in ankylosing spondylitis. TCRdb analysed the 5' RACE reads with MiXCR anew, one entry per CDR3 protein. This table has about 120,000 distinct CDR3 sequences, roughly 13% appearing once. Sequenced input: blood, either unsorted or a sorted T cell fraction (not recorded which). Source of these receptors: a female donor with ankylosing spondylitis or in good health (not recorded which). Each CDR3 is given with its conserved first and last residue. A D gene is named only where the DNA matches it firmly. Part of the rows lack a size; the others show once, few, many or a class for expanded clones.

CDR3 length	clone size	D gene	V gene	J gene	CDR3 DNA	CDR3 protein
15	NA	TRBD2	TRBV2	TRBJ2-7	TGTGCCAGCAGTGGGACTAGCGGAACTACCTACGAGCAGTACTTC	CASSGTSGTTYEQYF
15	few	TRBD2	TRBV7-3	TRBJ2-1	TGTGCCAGCAGCTTACGGTGGGAGGGGTACAATGAGCAGTTCTTC	CASSLRWEGYNEQFF
13	many	NA	TRBV25-1	TRBJ1-2	TGTGCCAGCAGCTCACTGGGGGGTTTAGGCTACACCTTC	CASSSLGGLGYTF
14	few	NA	TRBV4-2	TRBJ2-5	TGTGCCAGCAGCCAAGATCGAGGGGGGGAGACCCAGTACTTC	CASSQDRGGETQYF
14	NA	NA	TRBV29-1	TRBJ2-3	TGCAGCGTTGCTCGGCGACAGTCCACAGATACGCAGTATTTT	CSVARRQSTDTQYF
15	many	TRBD1	TRBV6-1	TRBJ1-4	TGTGCCAGCAGGACGATCTCAGGGGGGAGAGAAAAACTGTTTTTT	CASRTISGGREKLFF
14	NA	NA	TRBV27	TRBJ1-6	TGTGCCAGCAGTTTGCGGGGTTGGAATTCACCCCTCCACTTT	CASSLRGWNSPLHF
14	NA	NA	TRBV20-1	TRBJ2-2	TGCAGTGCCAGTATATCCCAGGGGACCGGGGAGCTGTTTTTT	CSASISQGTGELFF
14	NA	NA	TRBV2	TRBJ2-3	TGTGCCAGCCAGTGGGCCCCAGGGTCGGATACGCAGTATTTT	CASQWAPGSDTQYF
14	few	NA	TRBV24-1	TRBJ2-1	TGTGCCACCAGTGCTAACACCGGAGTTTATGAGCAGTTCTTC	CATSANTGVYEQFF
12	NA	NA	TRBV7-9	TRBJ2-7	TGTGCCAGCAGCGCAGGACCCTACGAGCAGTACTTC	CASSAGPYEQYF
14	few	NA	TRBV7-9	TRBJ1-6	TGTGCCAGCAGCTTAGCAGAGTCCAATTCACCCCTCCACTTT	CASSLAESNSPLHF
19	many	TRBD1	TRBV7-3	TRBJ2-1	TGTGCCAGCAGCATAACCTCCGGGACAGGGGACCTATCCTACAATGAGCAGTTCTTC	CASSITSGTGDLSYNEQFF
15	many	NA	TRBV5-1	TRBJ2-1	TGCGCCAGCAGCTTGGATGGCGGCTCCTACAATGAGCAGTTCTTC	CASSLDGGSYNEQFF
11	many	NA	TRBV12-3/TRBV12-4	TRBJ2-3	TGTGCCAGCAGCTCGCAGGATACGCAGTATTTT	CASSSQDTQYF